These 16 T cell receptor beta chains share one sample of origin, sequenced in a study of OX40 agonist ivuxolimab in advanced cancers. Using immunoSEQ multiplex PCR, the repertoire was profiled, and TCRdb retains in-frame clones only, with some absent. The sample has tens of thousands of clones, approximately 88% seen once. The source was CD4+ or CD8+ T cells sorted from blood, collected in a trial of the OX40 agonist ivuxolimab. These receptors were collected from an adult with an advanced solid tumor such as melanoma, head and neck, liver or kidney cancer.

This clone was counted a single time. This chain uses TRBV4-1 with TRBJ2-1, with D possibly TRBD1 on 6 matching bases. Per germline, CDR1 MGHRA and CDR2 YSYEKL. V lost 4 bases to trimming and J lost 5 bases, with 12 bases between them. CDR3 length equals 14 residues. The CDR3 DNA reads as TGCGCCAGCAGCCTACGGACAGCTCACAATGAGCAGTTCTTC. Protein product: CASSLRTAHNEQFF.

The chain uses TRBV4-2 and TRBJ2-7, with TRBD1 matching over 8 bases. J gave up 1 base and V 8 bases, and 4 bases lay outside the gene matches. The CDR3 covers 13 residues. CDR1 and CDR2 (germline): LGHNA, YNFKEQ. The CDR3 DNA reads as TGTGCCAGCGCTACAGGGGGTTCCTACGAGCAGTACTTC. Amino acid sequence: CASATGGSYEQYF.

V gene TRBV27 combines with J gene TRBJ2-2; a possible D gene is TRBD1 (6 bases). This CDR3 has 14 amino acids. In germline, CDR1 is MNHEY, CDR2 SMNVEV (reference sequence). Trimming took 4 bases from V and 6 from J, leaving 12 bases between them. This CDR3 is CASSWNEGAGELFF. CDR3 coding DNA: TGTGCCAGCAGTTGGAATGAGGGGGCCGGGGAGCTGTTTTTT.

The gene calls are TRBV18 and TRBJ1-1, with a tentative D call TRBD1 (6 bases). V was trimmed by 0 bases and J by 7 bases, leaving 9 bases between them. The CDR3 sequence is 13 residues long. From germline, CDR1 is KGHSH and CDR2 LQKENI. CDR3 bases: TGTGCCAGCTCACCACCGGTACAGGGTGAAGCTTTCTTT. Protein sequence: CASSPPVQGEAFF.

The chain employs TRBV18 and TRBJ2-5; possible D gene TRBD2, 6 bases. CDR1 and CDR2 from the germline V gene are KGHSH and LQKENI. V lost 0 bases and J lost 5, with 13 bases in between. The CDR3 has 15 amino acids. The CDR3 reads CASSPPAEGRETQYF. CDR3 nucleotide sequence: TGTGCCAGCTCACCACCGGCCGAAGGGAGGGAGACCCAGTACTTC.

CDR3 nucleotide sequence: TGTGCCAGTAGTATAGAAAGGGCGTCTCTGAACACTGAAGCTTTCTTT. It codes for CASSIERASLNTEAFF. This sequence joins TRBV19 and TRBJ1-1, with no clear D. The CDR3 extends over 16 amino acids. The ends were cut back, 0 bases at V and 0 bases at J, with 11 bases in the middle. Germline CDR1 and CDR2: LNHDA and SQIVND (reference sequence).

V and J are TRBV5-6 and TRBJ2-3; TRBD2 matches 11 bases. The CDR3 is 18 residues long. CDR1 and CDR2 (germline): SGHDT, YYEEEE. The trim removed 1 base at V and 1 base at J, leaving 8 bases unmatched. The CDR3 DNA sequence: TGTGCCAGCAGCTTGACTAGCGGGAGCCATCGGGGCACAGATACGCAGTATTTT. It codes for CASSLTSGSHRGTDTQYF.

CDR3 region: CASSVQQGTNYGYTF. CDR3 sequence (DNA): TGTGCCAGCAGCGTACAACAGGGAACTAACTATGGCTACACCTTC. This chain links TRBV5-4 with TRBJ1-2; tentative D call: TRBD1 (6 bases). Germline assignment: CDR1 SGHNT and CDR2 YYREEE (reference sequence). This CDR3 contains 15 residues. V was trimmed by 4 bases and J by 0 bases, leaving 13 bases between them.

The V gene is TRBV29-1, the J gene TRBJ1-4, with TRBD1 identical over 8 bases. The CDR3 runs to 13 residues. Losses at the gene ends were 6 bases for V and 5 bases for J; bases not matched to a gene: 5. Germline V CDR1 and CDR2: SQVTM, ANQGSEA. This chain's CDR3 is CSVWDRRNEKLFF. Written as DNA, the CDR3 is TGCAGCGTCTGGGACAGGAGGAATGAAAAACTGTTTTTT.

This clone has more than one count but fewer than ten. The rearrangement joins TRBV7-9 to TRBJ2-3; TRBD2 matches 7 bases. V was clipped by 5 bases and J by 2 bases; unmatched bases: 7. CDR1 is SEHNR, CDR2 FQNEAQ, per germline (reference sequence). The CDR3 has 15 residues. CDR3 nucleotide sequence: TGTGCCAGCAGCCTTAGCGGGCCCCCCACAGATACGCAGTATTTT. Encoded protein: CASSLSGPPTDTQYF.

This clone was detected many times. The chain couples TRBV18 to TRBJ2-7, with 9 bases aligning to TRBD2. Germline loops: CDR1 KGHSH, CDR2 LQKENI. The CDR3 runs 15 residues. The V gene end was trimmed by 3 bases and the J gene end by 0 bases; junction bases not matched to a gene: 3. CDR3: CASSPLAGTSYEQYF. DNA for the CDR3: TGTGCCAGCTCACCCCTAGCGGGAACCTCCTACGAGCAGTACTTC. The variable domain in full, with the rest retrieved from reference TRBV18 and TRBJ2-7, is NAGVMQNPRHLVRRRGQEARLRCSPMKGHSHVYWYRQLPEEGLKFMVYLQKENIIDESGMPKERFSAEFPKEGPSILRIQQVVRGDSAAYFCASSPLAGTSYEQYFGPGTRLTVT.

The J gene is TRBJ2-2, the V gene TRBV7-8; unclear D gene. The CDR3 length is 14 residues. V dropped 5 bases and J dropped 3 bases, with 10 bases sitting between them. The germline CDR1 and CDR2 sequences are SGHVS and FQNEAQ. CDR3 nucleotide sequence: TGTGCCAGCAGCCCAAATGCTTACACCGGGGAGCTGTTTTTT. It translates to CASSPNAYTGELFF.

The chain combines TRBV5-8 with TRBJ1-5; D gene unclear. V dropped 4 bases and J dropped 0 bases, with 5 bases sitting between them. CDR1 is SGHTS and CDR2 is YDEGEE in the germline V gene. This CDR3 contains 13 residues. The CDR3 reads CASSVYSNQPQHF. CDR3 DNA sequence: TGTGCCAGCAGCGTCTATAGCAATCAGCCCCAGCATTTT.

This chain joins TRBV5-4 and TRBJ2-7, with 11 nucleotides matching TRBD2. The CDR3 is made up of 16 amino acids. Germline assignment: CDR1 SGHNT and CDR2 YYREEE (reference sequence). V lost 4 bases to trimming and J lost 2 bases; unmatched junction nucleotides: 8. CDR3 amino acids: CASSPRLAGRTYEQYF. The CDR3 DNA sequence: TGTGCCAGCAGCCCCAGACTAGCGGGACGAACCTACGAGCAGTACTTC. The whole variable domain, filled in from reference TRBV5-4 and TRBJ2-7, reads ETGVTQSPTHLIKTRGQQVTLRCSSQSGHNTVSWYQQALGQGPQFIFQYYREEENGRGNFPPRFSGLQFPNYSSELNVNALELDDSALYLCASSPRLAGRTYEQYFGPGTRLTVT.

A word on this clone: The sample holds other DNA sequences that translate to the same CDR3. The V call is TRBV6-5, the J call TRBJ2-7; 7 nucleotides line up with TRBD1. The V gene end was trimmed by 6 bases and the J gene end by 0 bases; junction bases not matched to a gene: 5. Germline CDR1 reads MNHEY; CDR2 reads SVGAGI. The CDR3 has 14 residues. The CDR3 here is CASRPGTDSYEQYF. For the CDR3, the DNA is TGTGCCAGCAGACCTGGGACAGACTCCTACGAGCAGTACTTC.

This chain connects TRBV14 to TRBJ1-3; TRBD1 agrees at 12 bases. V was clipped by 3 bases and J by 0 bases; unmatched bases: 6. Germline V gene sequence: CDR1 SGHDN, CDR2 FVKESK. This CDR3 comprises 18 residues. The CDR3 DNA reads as TGTGCCAGCAGCCACGGGACAGGGGGCCACGCCTCTGGAAACACCATATATTTT. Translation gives CASSHGTGGHASGNTIYF.